Listed below are T cell receptor beta chains from one sample, sequenced in a study of a mutant IDH1 vaccine in newly diagnosed glioma. Using immunoSEQ multiplex PCR, the repertoire was profiled, and TCRdb retains in-frame clones only, with some absent. The table records about 67,000 clones, more than 70% of them present only once. The input for sequencing was peripheral blood mononuclear cells (PBMCs), taken from a glioma patient treated with radiotherapy, temozolomide or both. These receptors came from a woman under 30 with glioma. Some clones in this sample may be carry-over from other donors' samples. Both conserved end residues are part of each CDR3. The D gene is left open where the match is weak. A row's size may be missing; if present it is once, few, many or a size class.

J gene: TRBJ1-1
CDR3 length: 14
V gene: TRBV7-2
D gene: -
clone size: -
CDR3 DNA: TGTGCCAGCAGCTTAGTTTGGGGGAACACTGAAGCTTTCTTT
CDR3 protein: CASSLVWGNTEAFF

J gene: TRBJ2-3
CDR3 length: 13
V gene: TRBV9
D gene: -
clone size: -
CDR3 DNA: TGTGCCAGCAGCGTAGAGGCGGAAACGACGCAGTATTTT
CDR3 protein: CASSVEAETTQYF

J gene: TRBJ1-2
CDR3 length: 13
V gene: TRBV2
D gene: -
clone size: -
CDR3 DNA: TGTGCCAGCAGTCCCGGGACGCTCTTTGACTACACCTTC
CDR3 protein: CASSPGTLFDYTF

J gene: TRBJ1-5
CDR3 length: 14
V gene: TRBV18
D gene: -
clone size: -
CDR3 DNA: TGTGCCAGCTCTCAGGATAATAGCAATCAGCCCCAGCATTTT
CDR3 protein: CASSQDNSNQPQHF

J gene: TRBJ2-7
CDR3 length: 13
V gene: TRBV29-1
D gene: -
clone size: -
CDR3 DNA: TGCAGCGTCTATACCGGGACATCCTACGAGCAGTACTTC
CDR3 protein: CSVYTGTSYEQYF

J gene: TRBJ2-2
CDR3 length: 15
V gene: TRBV5-1
D gene: TRBD2
clone size: few
CDR3 DNA: TGCGCCAGCAGGCGACTAGCGGGGGGCGCCGGGGAGCTGTTTTTT
CDR3 protein: CASRRLAGGAGELFF

J gene: TRBJ2-2
CDR3 length: 16
V gene: TRBV7-7
D gene: -
clone size: -
CDR3 DNA: TGTGCCAGCAGCCTGAATTGGGGGACGAACACCGGGGAGCTGTTTTTT
CDR3 protein: CASSLNWGTNTGELFF

J gene: TRBJ1-5
CDR3 length: 18
V gene: TRBV2
D gene: TRBD1
clone size: -
CDR3 DNA: TGTGCCAGCAGTGTAGGGACAGAAAGGGCCTATAGCAATCAGCCCCAGCATTTT
CDR3 protein: CASSVGTERAYSNQPQHF

J gene: TRBJ1-2
CDR3 length: 13
V gene: TRBV7-2
D gene: -
clone size: -
CDR3 DNA: TGTGCCAGCACCCCGGCACCGGGCTATGGCTACACCTTC
CDR3 protein: CASTPAPGYGYTF

J gene: TRBJ2-2
CDR3 length: 17
V gene: TRBV5-4
D gene: TRBD2
clone size: -
CDR3 DNA: TGTGCCAGCAGCAAGGGACTAGCGGGAGGGAACACCGGGGAGCTGTTTTTT
CDR3 protein: CASSKGLAGGNTGELFF

J gene: TRBJ1-1
CDR3 length: 14
V gene: TRBV7-2
D gene: -
clone size: few
CDR3 DNA: TGTGCCAGCAGCTTAGTATCGGGGAACACTGAAGCTTTCTTT
CDR3 protein: CASSLVSGNTEAFF

J gene: TRBJ2-1
CDR3 length: 15
V gene: TRBV6-4
D gene: TRBD2
clone size: -
CDR3 DNA: TGTGCCAGCAAACCGAATAGCGGGGGCCCCGGTGAGCAGTTCTTC
CDR3 protein: CASKPNSGGPGEQFF

J gene: TRBJ2-7
CDR3 length: 15
V gene: TRBV7-2
D gene: TRBD2
clone size: once
CDR3 DNA: TGTGCCAGCAGCTTAGGATTGGGGGGGAGATACGAGCAGTACTTC
CDR3 protein: CASSLGLGGRYEQYF

J gene: TRBJ1-5
CDR3 length: 12
V gene: TRBV19
D gene: -
clone size: -
CDR3 DNA: TGTGCCAGTAGTATAGTGGATCAGCCCCAGCATTTT
CDR3 protein: CASSIVDQPQHF

J gene: TRBJ1-1
CDR3 length: 13
V gene: TRBV6-5
D gene: -
clone size: few
CDR3 DNA: TGTGCCAGCAAGCGGGGGCTGGACACTGAAGCTTTCTTT
CDR3 protein: CASKRGLDTEAFF

J gene: TRBJ1-1
CDR3 length: 15
V gene: TRBV29-1
D gene: -
clone size: -
CDR3 DNA: TGCAGCGTTGCGGGGGCCGCAGAGGGATATACTGAAGCTTTCTTT
CDR3 protein: CSVAGAAEGYTEAFF

J gene: TRBJ2-5
CDR3 length: 15
V gene: TRBV5-6
D gene: -
clone size: -
CDR3 DNA: TGTGCCAGCAGCTTGAAGACATTACCCGGGGAGACCCAGTACTTC
CDR3 protein: CASSLKTLPGETQYF

J gene: TRBJ1-1
CDR3 length: 16
V gene: TRBV4-3
D gene: -
clone size: -
CDR3 DNA: TGCGCCAGCAGCCATTTTCTTTCGTTGCCGAGGACTGAAGCTTTCTTT
CDR3 protein: CASSHFLSLPRTEAFF

J gene: TRBJ2-3
CDR3 length: 11
V gene: TRBV7-9
D gene: -
clone size: -
CDR3 DNA: TGTGCCAGCAGCTTAAAAGATACGCAGTATTTT
CDR3 protein: CASSLKDTQYF

J gene: TRBJ2-6
CDR3 length: 19
V gene: TRBV4-1
D gene: TRBD2
clone size: -
CDR3 DNA: TGCGCCAGCAGCCAGTACAGTAGCGGGGGCTCCTCTGGGGCCAACGTCCTGACTTTC
CDR3 protein: CASSQYSSGGSSGANVLTF

J gene: TRBJ2-1
CDR3 length: 11
V gene: TRBV19
D gene: -
clone size: few
CDR3 DNA: TGTGCCAGTAGTGTAAGCAGCAAGCAGTTCTTC
CDR3 protein: CASSVSSKQFF

J gene: TRBJ1-1
CDR3 length: 16
V gene: TRBV9
D gene: -
clone size: -
CDR3 DNA: TGTGCCAGCAGCGTAGTTGGCAGTCATATGAACACTGAAGCTTTCTTT
CDR3 protein: CASSVVGSHMNTEAFF

J gene: TRBJ1-2
CDR3 length: 14
V gene: TRBV6-1
D gene: -
clone size: -
CDR3 DNA: TGTGCCAGCAGTGAAGCTAACACCCCCTTAGGCTACACCTTC
CDR3 protein: CASSEANTPLGYTF

J gene: TRBJ1-1
CDR3 length: 16
V gene: TRBV9
D gene: -
clone size: -
CDR3 DNA: TGTGCCAGCAGCGTAGGTAGCGGCTTCTTCGTGGGTGAAGCTTTCTTT
CDR3 protein: CASSVGSGFFVGEAFF

J gene: TRBJ1-1
CDR3 length: 15
V gene: TRBV5-1
D gene: -
clone size: -
CDR3 DNA: TGCGCCAGCAGCCCCTATGGGCTGGAGGGCACTGAAGCTTTCTTT
CDR3 protein: CASSPYGLEGTEAFF

J gene: TRBJ2-3
CDR3 length: 12
V gene: TRBV11-2
D gene: -
clone size: -
CDR3 DNA: TGTGCCAGTGGCAGGTTGGCAGATACGCAGTATTTT
CDR3 protein: CASGRLADTQYF

J gene: TRBJ2-5
CDR3 length: 15
V gene: TRBV4-1
D gene: -
clone size: -
CDR3 DNA: TGCGCCAGCAGCCAAGGACAGAGCCTAATAGAGACCCAGTACTTC
CDR3 protein: CASSQGQSLIETQYF

J gene: TRBJ2-1
CDR3 length: 16
V gene: TRBV7-2
D gene: -
clone size: once
CDR3 DNA: TGTGCCAGCAACCTAGACAGCCAGCTTTCCTACAATGAGCAGTTCTTC
CDR3 protein: CASNLDSQLSYNEQFF

J gene: TRBJ1-5
CDR3 length: 14
V gene: TRBV6-6
D gene: -
clone size: -
CDR3 DNA: TGTGCCAGCAGTTACACCGAAGGGGTAGCGCCCCAGCATTTT
CDR3 protein: CASSYTEGVAPQHF

J gene: TRBJ2-2
CDR3 length: 16
V gene: TRBV29-1
D gene: TRBD2
clone size: -
CDR3 DNA: TGCAGCGTTGGAGAAAGCGGGGGGGCCAACACCGGGGAGCTGTTTTTT
CDR3 protein: CSVGESGGANTGELFF

J gene: TRBJ2-6
CDR3 length: 14
V gene: TRBV6-1
D gene: -
clone size: -
CDR3 DNA: TGTGCCGGATCCGCTCACTCTGGGGCCAACGTCCTGACTTTC
CDR3 protein: CAGSAHSGANVLTF

J gene: TRBJ2-7
CDR3 length: 14
V gene: TRBV12-5
D gene: TRBD1
clone size: -
CDR3 DNA: TGTGCTAGTGCAGCGGACAGGGGATCCTACGAGCAGTACTTC
CDR3 protein: CASAADRGSYEQYF